This record looks at one T cell receptor (beta chain) sequence and its context. Its antigen is undetermined. Libraries were prepared by immunoSEQ multiplex PCR; TCRdb keeps only in-frame clonotypes and omits some of them. The profile shows roughly 150,000 clones, about 90% of them singletons. Per the germline V gene, CDR1 is MNHNS and CDR2 is SASEGT. Deletions cut 8 bases from V and 8 bases from J, with 18 bases between. This CDR3 comprises 14 residues. These data come from a study of CD4+ T cells in melanoma. The study, taken as a whole, reports: Neoantigen-specific CD4+ T cells in melanoma reportedly had diverse differentiation states.

The chain has TRBV6-1 and TRBJ1-4; D possibly corresponds to TRBD1 (6 bases). The receptor was derived from a human donor with melanoma. CDR3 DNA sequence: TGTGCCAGCGGCCGCGGACAGTTAGGGGAAAAACTGTTTTTT. Amino acids: CASGRGQLGEKLFF.